The clone carrying this T cell receptor (beta chain) was recorded a few times. Its matching antigen is unknown. The entry originates in a study of beta chain features in type 1 diabetes. V was clipped by 6 bases and J by 4 bases, with 10 bases between them. Per the germline V gene, CDR1 is LGHNT and CDR2 is FRNRAP. The CDR3 consists of 13 residues. The whole isolated RNA underwent reverse transcription, so sequencing captured expressed TCRB transcripts. The table came from immunoSEQ multiplex PCR; TCRdb's copy has only in-frame clones and leaves some out. In the table there are some 900,000 clones, 15% to 20% of which are singletons. Study conclusions and caveats: Cells that show high TCR expression could be over-represented by cDNA sequencing. Researchers caution that PCR might favor shorter templates, equally among patients and controls. In the patient group, naive, central memory and Treg TCRB repertoires seemed more alike than in the healthy donor group. Type 1 diabetes patients showed fewer insertions and more deletions at VDJ junctions.

The chain employs TRBV12-5 and TRBJ2-1; possibly TRBD1 for D (5 bases). The receptor was derived from a woman aged 18-29 years in good health. Sequenced input: naive CD4+ T cells from blood. The CDR3 DNA reads TGTGCTAGTGGGACCTCAGGGTACAATGAGCAGTTCTTC. Amino acid sequence: CASGTSGYNEQFF.